This T cell receptor beta chain was sequenced during a study of blood T cell repertoires in COVID-19. Here immunoSEQ multiplex PCR was the method, and the copy in TCRdb shows in-frame clones only, minus some. The top ten clones hold around 15% of a sample with about 150,000 clones, around 89% of them seen once. This CDR3 has 15 residues. V lost 3 bases and J lost 6, with 18 bases in between. Germline CDR1 reads SNHLY; CDR2 reads FYNNEI. This sequence joins TRBV2 and TRBJ2-7; TRBD2 is a possible D gene (6 bases). Sequenced input: peripheral blood. The clonotype was recovered from a man aged 18 to 35 with COVID-19, enrolled during active disease. The CDR3 region has the DNA TGTGCCAGCAGTGAGGAGGGTGTGCACGTCTCCGAGCAGTACTTC. Its translation: CASSEEGVHVSEQYF.